Below are 5 T cell receptor beta chains sequenced from a single sample in a study of CD8 T cells in ankylosing spondylitis. Study-wide results and limits: What seemed typical of ankylosing spondylitis blood was a TCR beta motif built from about 8 highly homologous variants.

No antigen has been assigned to these receptors. TCRdb fed the 5' RACE reads into MiXCR, producing one record per CDR3 protein. This sample carries 400,000 or so distinct CDR3 sequences, approximately 26% of them seen once, and the ten largest clones take about 0.89%. Source material: blood, either unsorted or a sorted T cell fraction (not recorded which). The receptor set was obtained from a male donor with ankylosing spondylitis.

The V call is TRBV7-2, the J call TRBJ2-3; no clear D. Trimming shortened V by 0 bases and J by 4 bases, and 8 bases separated the two germline ends. In germline, CDR1 is SGHTA, CDR2 FQGNSA. This CDR3 spans 14 amino acids. In nucleotides, the CDR3 is TGTGCCAGCAGCTTAGCCCTCGGAGCAGATACGCAGTATTTT. Residues: CASSLALGADTQYF.

This clonotype was observed a few times. The chain couples TRBV12-3 or TRBV12-4 to TRBJ2-2, with TRBD2 matching over 7 bases. Unmatched junction bases numbered 5, after V lost 3 bases and J lost 7 bases. The CDR3 contains 14 residues. CDR3 sequence (DNA): TGTGCCAGCAGTTTGGGGGAGGGCCACGGGGAGCTGTTTTTT. This codes for CASSLGEGHGELFF.

CDR3: CASRPRSDGRSGELFF. CDR3 sequence (DNA): TGTGCCAGCAGACCGAGGTCCGACGGGAGGTCCGGGGAGCTGTTTTTT. The chain combines TRBV27 with TRBJ2-2; TRBD2 agrees at 7 bases. The CDR3 covers 16 residues. Per germline, CDR1 MNHEY and CDR2 SMNVEV (reference sequence). V trimming: 6 bases; J trimming: 6 bases; junction bases outside the gene matches: 13.

The rearrangement links TRBV2 to TRBJ2-2; a possible D gene is TRBD2 (5 bases). The CDR3 has 12 amino acids. From germline, CDR1 is SNHLY and CDR2 FYNNEI. The ends were cut back, 7 bases at V and 4 bases at J, with 7 bases in the middle. The CDR3 loop reads CASNGGTGELFF. The CDR3 DNA follows: TGTGCCAGCAACGGAGGCACCGGGGAGCTGTTTTTT.

This clonotype was seen ten or more times. The J gene is TRBJ1-1, the V gene TRBV10-3; D is perhaps TRBD1 (6 bases). The CDR3 contains 13 residues. Germline lookup yields CDR1 ENHRY and CDR2 SYGVKD. V dropped 10 bases and J dropped 0 bases, with 12 bases sitting between them. The CDR3 reads CATGNRVNTEAFF. The CDR3 coding sequence is TGTGCCACTGGGAACAGGGTGAACACTGAAGCTTTCTTT.